The next 23 T cell receptor beta chains were all read from a single sample in a study of cytomegalovirus exposure and HLA in healthy donors. A multiplex PCR was run with 60 Vbeta primers and 13 Jbeta primers. Assay: immunoSEQ multiplex PCR; the TCRdb copy retains only in-frame clones and omits some. This sample contains some 71,000 clones. Material: PBMCs. The receptors were sampled from a woman between 25 and 40 years old in good health and CMV-seronegative.

V is TRBV9 and J is TRBJ2-2; a possible D gene is TRBD1 (6 bases). Trimming shortened V by 2 bases and J by 2 bases, and 13 bases separated the two germline ends. The germline gives CDR1 SGDLS, CDR2 YYNGEE. The CDR3 runs to 16 residues. The DNA for the CDR3 is TGTGCCAGCAGCGTTCTCAGGACAGCTAACACCGGGGAGCTGTTTTTT. Translated: CASSVLRTANTGELFF.

For this clone: The DNA is omitted, as the CDR3 cannot be located on it reliably, and the CDR3 follows TCRdb's listing. Other DNA variants within this sample encode the same CDR3. The chain combines TRBV4-3 with TRBJ2-7; the D segment call TRBD1 is taken from the table without a DNA check. Germline CDR1 LGHNA, CDR2 YSLEER. The CDR3 sequence runs 12 residues, both termini included. CDR3: CASSQVGQGASF.

The chain couples TRBV19 to TRBJ2-7; 9 nucleotides align to TRBD2. V shed 5 bases and J 1 base; nucleotides not matched to a gene: 6. This CDR3 has 15 residues. The germline CDR1 and CDR2 sequences are LNHDA and SQIVND (reference sequence). CDR3 sequence reads: CASSLGLADSYEQYF. In DNA, the CDR3 is TGTGCCAGTAGTTTGGGACTAGCAGATTCCTACGAGCAGTACTTC.

The J gene is TRBJ2-7, the V gene TRBV4-3; possible D gene TRBD2, 5 bases. Trimming removed 0 bases from V and 6 bases from J, with 18 bases in between. The V gene's germline CDR1 is LGHNA and CDR2 YSLEER. The CDR3 is 16 residues long. The CDR3 protein is CASSQDRERVGTEQYF. As DNA, the CDR3 is TGCGCCAGCAGCCAAGATCGGGAAAGGGTCGGTACCGAGCAGTACTTC.

V is TRBV29-1 and J is TRBJ1-1; 7 bases are a match to TRBD1. The J segment lost 5 bases and the V segment lost 6 bases, leaving 3 bases of the junction unmatched. Per the germline V gene, CDR1 is SQVTM and CDR2 is ANQGSEA. This CDR3 contains 11 residues. The CDR3 is CSVDRFTEAFF. Here the CDR3 DNA reads TGCAGCGTGGACAGGTTTACTGAAGCTTTCTTT.

The rearrangement links TRBV6-5 to TRBJ2-7; 7 nucleotides match TRBD2. Trimming cost V 8 bases and J 0 bases; bases outside gene matches: 4. Germline V gene lookup returns CDR1 MNHEY and CDR2 SVGAGI. The CDR3 is 13 residues long. In DNA form, the CDR3 reads TGTGCCAGCGCAAGGACTAGCTCCTACGAGCAGTACTTC. Protein: CASARTSSYEQYF.

CDR3 in DNA: TGTGCCAGCAGCGTAGAACAGGGGAACACCGGGGAGCTGTTTTTT. It yields the protein CASSVEQGNTGELFF. V gene TRBV9 combines with J gene TRBJ2-2; D is perhaps TRBD1 (6 bases). Germline-derived CDR1 and CDR2 are SGDLS and YYNGEE. There are 15 residues in the CDR3. The ends were cut back, 0 bases at V and 1 base at J, with 7 bases in the middle.

V and J are TRBV29-1 and TRBJ2-7; 9 bases fit TRBD1. Germline V gives CDR1 SQVTM, CDR2 ANQGSEA. The CDR3 spans 15 residues. V was clipped by 5 bases and J by 3 bases; unmatched bases: 11. For the CDR3, the DNA is TGCAGCGTTCTCACCGGGGACAGGGACCGCTACGAGCAGTACTTC. Translated: CSVLTGDRDRYEQYF.

This chain joins TRBV7-9 and TRBJ2-7; TRBD1 agrees at 8 bases. V shed 6 bases and J 0 bases; nucleotides not matched to a gene: 4. There are 14 residues in the CDR3. Germline V CDR1 and CDR2: SEHNR, FQNEAQ (reference sequence). The CDR3 DNA is TGTGCCAGCAGGAGACAGGGGACCTCCTACGAGCAGTACTTC. Its translation is CASRRQGTSYEQYF.

The gene calls are TRBV29-1 and TRBJ2-3; 7 positions match TRBD1. The CDR3 sequence is 11 residues long. V shed 8 bases and J 1 base; nucleotides not matched to a gene: 0. Germline V gene lookup returns CDR1 SQVTM and CDR2 ANQGSEA. The CDR3 DNA follows: TGCAGCACAGGGGGCACAGATACGCAGTATTTT. Translation: CSTGGTDTQYF.

This rearrangement joins TRBV4-3 to TRBJ1-2, with 9 bases that match TRBD1. The CDR3 sequence is 16 residues long. V trimming: 3 bases; J trimming: 4 bases; junction bases outside the gene matches: 9. Per the germline V gene, CDR1 is LGHNA and CDR2 is YSLEER. CDR3 DNA sequence: TGCGCCAGCAGCCAGGAGAGTACAGGGGGCGGCTATGGCTACACCTTC. Protein: CASSQESTGGGYGYTF.

The V and J genes are TRBV4-1 and TRBJ2-1, with 9 positions matching TRBD2. The CDR3 totals 17 residues. Per the germline V gene, CDR1 is MGHRA and CDR2 is YSYEKL. After removal of 0 bases from V and 8 bases from J, the junction contained 11 bases not matched to a gene. CDR3 protein: CASSQELGTSLGYEQFF. CDR3 DNA sequence: TGCGCCAGCAGCCAAGAGTTGGGGACTAGCTTGGGATATGAGCAGTTCTTC.

The V call is TRBV5-6, the J call TRBJ1-5; D not resolved. This CDR3 is 15 amino acids long. In germline, CDR1 is SGHDT, CDR2 YYEEEE. Trimming stripped 1 base from V and 3 bases from J, with 11 bases between. CDR3 nucleotide sequence: TGTGCCAGCAGCTTGCGAGGGAATCTCAATCAGCCCCAGCATTTT. This encodes CASSLRGNLNQPQHF.

The chain carries TRBV30 and TRBJ1-6, with D perhaps TRBD1 (5 bases). The CDR3 length is 15 residues. Trimming left V 8 bases short and J 11 bases short, with 25 bases between. Germline values: CDR1 GTSNPN, CDR2 SVGIG (reference sequence). The CDR3 reads CAGGKQGTKVTPLHF. The CDR3, as DNA: TGTGCCGGCGGAAAGCAGGGTACCAAAGTGACACCCCTCCACTTT.

The rearrangement joins TRBV30 to TRBJ2-6, with TRBD1 identical over 8 bases. The V segment lost 0 bases and the J segment 2 bases; nucleotides outside the gene matches: 6. The length of the CDR3 is 17 residues. Germline-derived CDR1 and CDR2 are GTSNPN and SVGIG (reference sequence). The CDR3 DNA follows: TGTGCCTGGAGTGTCGACAGGGGCCGGGCTGGGGCCAACGTCCTGACTTTC. This codes for CAWSVDRGRAGANVLTF.

Details on this clone: Sequence at one end of the junction differs from germline and may be a read error. V gene TRBV18 combines with J gene TRBJ2-7; no clear D gene. The CDR3 is 13 amino acids. Germline lookup yields CDR1 KGHSH and CDR2 LQKENI. The DNA for the CDR3 is TGTGCCACCTCACCACCGAGCTCCTACGAGCAGTACTTC. This codes for CATSPPSSYEQYF. Filled out from reference TRBV18 and TRBJ2-7, the complete variable domain reads NAGVMQNPRHLVRRRGQEARLRCSPMKGHSHVYWYRQLPEEGLKFMVYLQKENIIDESGMPKERFSAEFPKEGPSILRIQQVVRGDSAAYFCATSPPSSYEQYFGPGTRLTVT.

The rearrangement links TRBV29-1 to TRBJ2-7; the D gene is possibly TRBD2 (5 bases). The CDR3 loop spans 13 amino acids. Germline lookup yields CDR1 SQVTM and CDR2 ANQGSEA. V was shortened by 1 base and J by 4 bases, with 11 bases between the two germline ends. CDR3 loop: CSVEGRSGYEQYF. CDR3 DNA sequence: TGCAGCGTTGAAGGACGTTCGGGGTACGAGCAGTACTTC.

The rearrangement joins TRBV4-3 to TRBJ1-5; a possible D gene is TRBD1 (5 bases). Germline lookup yields CDR1 LGHNA and CDR2 YSLEER. Between the trimmed V and J ends, which lost 2 bases and 4 bases, there was a span of 12 bases. This CDR3 region has 15 residues. The CDR3 sequence: CASSQYLQVNQPQHF. CDR3 coding DNA: TGCGCCAGCAGCCAATATCTACAGGTTAATCAGCCCCAGCATTTT.

The chain links TRBV4-3 to TRBJ1-6, with D possibly TRBD1 on 6 matching bases. Germline assignment: CDR1 LGHNA and CDR2 YSLEER. V was trimmed by 7 bases and J by 7 bases, leaving 14 bases between them. This CDR3 has 14 residues. The CDR3 region has the DNA TGCGCCAGCACATCCGGAACAGGGAATTCACCCCTCCACTTT. Its translation is CASTSGTGNSPLHF.

The gene calls are TRBV4-1 and TRBJ2-7; TRBD2 agrees at 8 bases. Germline V gene sequence: CDR1 MGHRA, CDR2 YSYEKL. V was clipped by 0 bases and J by 2 bases; unmatched bases: 3. The CDR3 consists of 15 residues. This chain's CDR3 is CASSQDRGGTYEQYF. CDR3 bases: TGCGCCAGCAGCCAAGATCGGGGGGGGACCTACGAGCAGTACTTC.

The chain carries TRBV18 and TRBJ2-7; 8 positions agree with TRBD1. The germline CDR1 and CDR2 sequences are KGHSH and LQKENI. This CDR3 has 14 residues. The J segment lost 4 bases and the V segment lost 6 bases, leaving 8 bases of the junction unmatched. The CDR3 bases are TGTGCCAGCTCTACCGGGACAGGTTTTTACGAGCAGTACTTC. It translates to CASSTGTGFYEQYF.

Comment on this clone: An end of the junction does not agree with germline; a read error may underlie this. The CDR3 protein is CSLRPSSDNEQFF. The CDR3 nucleotides read TGCAGCCTAAGACCTAGCTCCGACAATGAGCAGTTCTTC. V and J are TRBV29-1 and TRBJ2-1; possible D gene TRBD2, 5 bases. Germline CDR1 SQVTM, CDR2 ANQGSEA. This CDR3 spans 13 amino acids.

This chain connects TRBV19 to TRBJ1-2; 11 bases line up with TRBD1. Germline loops: CDR1 LNHDA, CDR2 SQIVND (reference sequence). The J segment lost 5 bases and the V segment lost 10 bases, leaving 3 bases of the junction unmatched. The CDR3 sequence is 12 residues long. This CDR3 reads CAIGTGGYGYTF. The CDR3, as DNA: TGTGCCATCGGGACAGGGGGATATGGCTACACCTTC.